A selection of T cell receptor beta chains follows, all from one sample in a study of technical replicates of blood from several donors. The protocol was immunoSEQ multiplex PCR, while the TCRdb copy is restricted to in-frame clones and leaves out a portion. The table shows some 74,000 clones, with 95% to 96% occurring only once. Sample: T cells isolated from PBMCs. These receptors all stem from a human donor in good health. CDR3s include the opening cysteine and the closing phenylalanine or tryptophan. Fields, in order: D gene, V gene, J gene, clone size, CDR3 protein, CDR3 DNA. A D gene is named only where the DNA matches it firmly. Size is omitted from some rows. Given values are once, few, many or a class for expanded clones.

>TRBD2|TRBV14|TRBJ2-6|.
CASSQSLAGGSSGANVLTF
TGTGCCAGCAGCCAGAGTCTAGCGGGGGGGTCCTCTGGGGCCAACGTCCTGACTTTC
>TRBD1|TRBV19|TRBJ2-7|once
CASSLKTGDPGQYF
TGTGCCAGTAGCCTAAAAACAGGGGATCCGGGGCAGTACTTC
>TRBD1|TRBV2|TRBJ1-1|.
CAGSQGGTLNTEAFF
TGTGCCGGATCACAGGGGGGGACCTTGAACACTGAAGCTTTCTTT
>.|TRBV6-6|TRBJ1-1|.
CASSQGRVTEAFF
TGTGCCAGCAGCCAAGGGAGGGTCACTGAAGCTTTCTTT
>TRBD1|TRBV28|TRBJ1-2|.
CASSWAGTESF
TGTGCCAGCAGTTGGGCTGGGACAGAGAGCTTC
>TRBD1|TRBV29-1|TRBJ1-4|.
CSALDRVGRTNEKLFF
TGCAGCGCTCTTGACAGGGTGGGCAGAACTAATGAAAAACTGTTTTTT
>.|TRBV5-1|TRBJ1-2|once
CASSPREGTYGYTF
TGCGCCAGCAGTCCGAGGGAGGGTACTTATGGCTACACCTTC
>.|TRBV9|TRBJ2-3|.
CASSVAPPTDTQYF
TGTGCCAGCAGCGTAGCTCCCCCGACAGATACGCAGTATTTT
>TRBD1|TRBV19|TRBJ1-3|.
CASSDRGRYSGNTIYF
TGTGCCAGTAGCGACAGGGGCCGATACTCTGGAAACACCATATATTTT
>TRBD2|TRBV4-1|TRBJ2-7|.
CASSQDNLGASGSEQYF
TGCGCCAGCAGCCAAGATAATCTCGGGGCTAGCGGGAGCGAGCAGTACTTC
>.|TRBV6-1|TRBJ1-2|.
CASSVQGKDGYTF
TGTGCCAGCAGTGTGCAGGGGAAGGATGGCTACACCTTC